The clone carrying this TCR beta chain was picked up a small number of times. Per the original methods: Reference gene primer amplification gave estimated nucleated cell counts. Clones were sequenced by immunoSEQ multiplex PCR, and TCRdb holds only the in-frame ones, with some missing. V and J calls and clone size are copied from that table; D and trimming were computed from the DNA. The sample contains about 190,000 clones, roughly 89% of which appear only once. Unmatched junction bases numbered 10, after V lost 7 bases and J lost 11 bases. CDR1 MNHEY and CDR2 SVGAGI come from the germline V gene. The CDR3 runs 13 residues. The data stem from a study of blood T cell repertoires in COVID-19. The overall study: Researchers got acute and convalescent COVID-19 samples from the United States, Italy and Spain. PBMCs, B-cell-depleted T cells, or T cells provided the cDNA or gDNA that made up the material.

The sequence was collected from a man in his forties or fifties with acute or convalescent COVID-19. Sequenced sample: peripheral blood. The chain couples TRBV6-5 to TRBJ2-2; 7 bases fit TRBD1. CDR3 protein: CASTQTGSEELFF. In DNA, the CDR3 is TGTGCCAGCACGCAGACAGGGAGTGAAGAGCTGTTTTTT.